The T cell receptor beta chain described here comes from a study of cytotoxic CD8 clonotypes in ibrutinib-treated CLL. Study-level information: Sample averages reached 255,043 productive templates and 80,000 to 100,000 productive rearrangements.

The V and J ends lost 3 bases and 4 bases respectively, with 9 bases between them. Germline values: CDR1 MDHEN, CDR2 SYDVKM. The CDR3 covers 13 residues. The intended depth for sequencing was 1 in 200,000 to 1 in 1 million T cells. The table came from immunoSEQ multiplex PCR; TCRdb's copy has only in-frame clones and leaves some out. Of approximately 150,000 clones listed, approximately 91% are singletons. About this clone: Antigen specificity is unknown.

Study-level points and caveats: Public clonotypes were seen rarely and were contracted or stable on treatment.

The rearrangement joins TRBV28 to TRBJ1-1, with a possible D match to TRBD1 (6 bases). This TCR derives from a human donor with chronic lymphocytic leukemia. Sequenced material: PBMCs, taken at disease progression, from a patient treated with ibrutinib. CDR3 loop: CASSFNRVTEAFF. The CDR3 nucleotides are TGTGCCAGCAGTTTTAACAGGGTCACTGAAGCTTTCTTT.